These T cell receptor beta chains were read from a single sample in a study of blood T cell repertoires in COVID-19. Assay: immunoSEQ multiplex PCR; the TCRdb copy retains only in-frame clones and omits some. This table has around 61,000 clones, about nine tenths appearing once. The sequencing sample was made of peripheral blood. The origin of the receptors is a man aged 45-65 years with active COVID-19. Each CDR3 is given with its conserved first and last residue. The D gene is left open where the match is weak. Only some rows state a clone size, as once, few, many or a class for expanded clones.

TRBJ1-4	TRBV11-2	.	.	CASSLRGKLFF	TGTGCCAGCAGCTTACGAGGGAAACTGTTTTTT
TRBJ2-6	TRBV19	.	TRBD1	CASSIAGGSASSGANVLTF	TGTGCCAGTAGTATAGCAGGGGGCTCTGCCTCCTCTGGGGCCAACGTCCTGACTTTC
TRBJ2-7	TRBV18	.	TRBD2	CASSPRLAERYEQYF	TGTGCCAGCTCACCCCGACTAGCGGAGCGCTACGAGCAGTACTTC
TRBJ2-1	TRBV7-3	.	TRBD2	CASQVRGGALFF	TGTGCCAGCCAGGTCCGCGGGGGGGCCCTGTTCTTC
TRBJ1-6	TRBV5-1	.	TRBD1	CASTGTGIDNSPLHF	TGCGCCAGCACGGGGACAGGGATAGACAATTCACCCCTCCACTTT
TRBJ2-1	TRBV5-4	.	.	CASSLGGTASYNEQFF	TGTGCCAGCAGCCTCGGAGGGACGGCGTCCTACAATGAGCAGTTCTTC
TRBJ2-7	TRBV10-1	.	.	CASSEGQLAPYEQYF	TGCGCCAGCAGTGAGGGACAGCTGGCCCCCTACGAGCAGTACTTC
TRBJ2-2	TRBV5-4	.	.	CASSFRGAGELFF	TGTGCCAGCAGCTTCAGGGGGGCCGGGGAGCTGTTTTTT
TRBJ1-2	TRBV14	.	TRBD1	CASSQGTGTLRAF	TGTGCCAGCAGCCAGGGGACAGGGACACTCCGCGCCTTC
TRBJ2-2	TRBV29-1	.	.	CSVGGTGELFF	TGCAGCGTTGGCGGAACCGGGGAGCTGTTTTTT
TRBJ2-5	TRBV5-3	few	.	CARPLVQTQYF	TGTGCCAGACCCCTCGTTCAGACCCAGTACTTC
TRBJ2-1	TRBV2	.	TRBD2	CASSERQLAGVYEQFF	TGTGCCAGCAGTGAACGGCAACTAGCGGGAGTATATGAGCAGTTCTTC
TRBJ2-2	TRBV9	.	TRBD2	CASSVGGGTNTGELFF	TGTGCCAGCAGCGTAGGCGGGGGTACGAACACCGGGGAGCTGTTTTTT
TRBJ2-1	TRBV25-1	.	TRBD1	CASRGQGDNEQFF	TGTGCCAGCAGGGGACAGGGGGATAATGAGCAGTTCTTC
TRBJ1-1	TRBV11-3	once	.	CASSPSRAANTEAFF	TGTGCCAGCAGCCCATCCAGGGCGGCGAACACTGAAGCTTTCTTT
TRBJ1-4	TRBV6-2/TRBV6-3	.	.	CASSPEGSIKGNEKLFF	TGTGCCAGCAGTCCCGAGGGCAGTATTAAGGGTAATGAAAAACTGTTTTTT
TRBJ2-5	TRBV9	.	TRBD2	CASSVGGGQETQYF	TGTGCCAGCAGCGTAGGGGGGGGCCAAGAGACCCAGTACTTC
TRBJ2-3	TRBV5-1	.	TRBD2	CASTPGTKRDTQYF	TGCGCCAGCACCCCCGGGACTAAAAGAGATACGCAGTATTTT
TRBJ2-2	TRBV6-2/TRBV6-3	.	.	CASSPTGGSGELFF	TGTGCCAGCAGTCCAACGGGCGGGTCCGGGGAGCTGTTTTTT
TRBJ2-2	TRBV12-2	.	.	CASHLPSPGELFF	TGTGCAAGCCATCTTCCGAGTCCCGGGGAGCTGTTTTTT
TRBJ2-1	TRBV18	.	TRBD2	CASSPQGGVLYNEQFF	TGTGCCAGCTCACCGCAGGGAGGGGTCCTATACAATGAGCAGTTCTTC
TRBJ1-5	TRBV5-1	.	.	CASSSLGLVNQPQHF	TGCGCCAGCAGCTCCCTGGGGCTAGTTAATCAGCCCCAGCATTTT
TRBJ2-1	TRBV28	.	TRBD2	CASRNAGTSGPNEQFF	TGTGCCAGCAGAAACGCCGGGACTAGCGGACCGAATGAGCAGTTCTTC
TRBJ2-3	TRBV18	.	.	CASSLNGDITDTQYF	TGTGCCAGCTCACTGAACGGGGACATCACAGATACGCAGTATTTT
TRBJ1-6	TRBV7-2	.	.	CASSETTGRRSPLHF	TGTGCCAGCAGCGAAACAACAGGACGGAGATCACCCCTCCACTTT